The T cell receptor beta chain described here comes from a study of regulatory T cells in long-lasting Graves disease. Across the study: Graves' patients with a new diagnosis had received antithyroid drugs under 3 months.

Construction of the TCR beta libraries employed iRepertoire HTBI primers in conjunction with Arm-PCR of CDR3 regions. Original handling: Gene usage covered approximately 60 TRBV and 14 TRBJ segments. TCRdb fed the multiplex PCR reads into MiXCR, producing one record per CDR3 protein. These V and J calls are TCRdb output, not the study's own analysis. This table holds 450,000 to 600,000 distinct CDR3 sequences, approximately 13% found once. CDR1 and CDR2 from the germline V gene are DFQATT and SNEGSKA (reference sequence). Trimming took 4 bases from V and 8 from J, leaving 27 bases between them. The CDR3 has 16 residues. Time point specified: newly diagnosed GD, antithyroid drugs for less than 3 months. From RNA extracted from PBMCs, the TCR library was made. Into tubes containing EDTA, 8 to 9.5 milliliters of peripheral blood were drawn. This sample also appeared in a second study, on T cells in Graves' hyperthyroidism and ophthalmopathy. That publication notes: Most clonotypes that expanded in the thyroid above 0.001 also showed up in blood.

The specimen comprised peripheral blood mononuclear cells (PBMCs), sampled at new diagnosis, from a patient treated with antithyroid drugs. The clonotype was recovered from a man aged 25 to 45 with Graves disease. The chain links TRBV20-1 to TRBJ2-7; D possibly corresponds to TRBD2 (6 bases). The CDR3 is CSAIGPMTGAVVQQYF. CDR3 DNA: TGCAGTGCTATCGGACCTATGACGGGAGCCGTCGTGCAGCAGTACTTC.